Below are 9 T cell receptor beta chains sequenced from a single sample in a study of T-cell memory formation after mild COVID-19. TCRdb reprocessed the 5' RACE reads via MiXCR and lists one record per CDR3 protein. This table holds a few hundred thousand distinct CDR3 sequences, about 16% found once. The source material was PBMCs or a T cell subset sorted from them (not recorded which). Every receptor here comes from a young man who had mild COVID-19 (a few samples of this study predate the infection). Cell type and time point are not known.

The chain combines TRBV12-3 or TRBV12-4 with TRBJ1-1; D is unclear. This CDR3 has 14 residues. V was pared by 2 bases and J by 8 bases, with 15 bases between. This chain's CDR3 is CASSLWVGSSEAFF. The CDR3 DNA is TGTGCCAGCAGTTTATGGGTAGGGTCATCCGAAGCTTTCTTT.

Only a few counts were recorded for this clonotype. The chain links TRBV6-5 to TRBJ2-1; the match to TRBD1 covers 10 bases. Trimming at V came to 5 bases and at J to 8 bases, leaving 9 bases not matched to a gene. Germline V gene data show CDR1 as MNHEY and CDR2 as SVGAGI. CDR3 length equals 15 residues. The CDR3 is CASSADRGEFDEQFF. The CDR3, as DNA: TGTGCCAGCAGTGCGGACAGGGGGGAGTTCGATGAGCAGTTCTTC.

This clonotype was counted at least ten times. This chain connects TRBV7-2 to TRBJ2-1; TRBD1 or TRBD2 may be the D gene (5 bases each). Trimming removed 3 bases from V and 7 bases from J, with 13 bases in between. There are 14 residues in the CDR3. Germline V gene data show CDR1 as SGHTA and CDR2 as FQGNSA. This CDR3 reads CASSLGVGRNEQFF. The CDR3 DNA is TGTGCCAGCAGCTTGGGGGTTGGAAGAAATGAGCAGTTCTTC.

This clonotype was found a few times. V is TRBV4-1 and J is TRBJ1-1; a possible D gene is TRBD1 (5 bases). Germline V gene sequence: CDR1 MGHRA, CDR2 YSYEKL. This CDR3 has 15 residues. Deletions cut 1 base from V and 6 bases from J, with 15 bases between. CDR3 DNA: TGCGCCAGCAGCCAAGCTCCAGTCCAGGGCGCTGAAGCTTTCTTT. Protein product: CASSQAPVQGAEAFF.

The rearrangement uses TRBV7-2 and TRBJ1-1; D ambiguous. The CDR3 has 14 residues. V lost 2 bases and J lost 1, with 8 bases in between. Germline loops: CDR1 SGHTA, CDR2 FQGNSA. The CDR3 spells CASSLSWSNTEAFF. CDR3 in DNA: TGTGCCAGCAGCTTAAGCTGGTCGAACACTGAAGCTTTCTTT.

V is TRBV20-1 and J is TRBJ2-1; TRBD1 matches at 8 bases. With V trimmed by 6 bases and J by 4 bases, 14 bases remained unmatched. Germline V gives CDR1 DFQATT, CDR2 SNEGSKA (reference sequence). This CDR3 contains 16 residues. CDR3 coding DNA: TGCAGTGCCCACGTGCAGGGGGCCCCTCCGTACAATGAGCAGTTCTTC. Translation: CSAHVQGAPPYNEQFF.

At least ten counts were recorded for this clonotype. The chain joins TRBV12-3 or TRBV12-4 to TRBJ1-2, with D tentatively TRBD1 (6 bases). The CDR3 runs to 14 residues. The V and J ends lost 6 bases and 4 bases respectively, with 15 bases between them. The CDR3 reads CASSPFNRVYGYTF. CDR3 sequence (DNA): TGTGCCAGCAGCCCATTCAACAGGGTCTATGGCTACACCTTC.

Only a few counts were recorded for this clonotype. The chain employs TRBV2 and TRBJ2-4, with D perhaps TRBD1 (5 bases). Germline V CDR1 and CDR2: SNHLY, FYNNEI. The CDR3 has 15 residues. Trimming removed 11 bases from V and 1 base from J, with 18 bases in between. The CDR3 region is CAGSGDPGAKNIQYF. The CDR3, as DNA: TGTGCCGGATCAGGAGATCCAGGGGCCAAAAACATTCAGTACTTC. Filled out from reference TRBV2 and TRBJ2-4, the complete variable domain reads EPEVTQTPSHQVTQMGQEVILRCVPISNHLYFYWYRQILGQKVEFLVSFYNNEISEKSEIFDDQFSVERPDGSNFTLKIRSTKLEDSAMYFCAGSGDPGAKNIQYFGAGTRLSVL.

There are a few counts of this clonotype. The chain employs TRBV4-2 and TRBJ2-7; D is possibly TRBD1 (6 bases). CDR3 length: 13 amino acids. V was shortened by 1 base and J by 5 bases, with 9 bases between the two germline ends. Germline values: CDR1 LGHNA, CDR2 YNFKEQ. The CDR3 sequence is CASSQGQANEQYF. The CDR3 DNA reads TGTGCCAGCAGCCAAGGACAGGCGAACGAGCAGTACTTC.